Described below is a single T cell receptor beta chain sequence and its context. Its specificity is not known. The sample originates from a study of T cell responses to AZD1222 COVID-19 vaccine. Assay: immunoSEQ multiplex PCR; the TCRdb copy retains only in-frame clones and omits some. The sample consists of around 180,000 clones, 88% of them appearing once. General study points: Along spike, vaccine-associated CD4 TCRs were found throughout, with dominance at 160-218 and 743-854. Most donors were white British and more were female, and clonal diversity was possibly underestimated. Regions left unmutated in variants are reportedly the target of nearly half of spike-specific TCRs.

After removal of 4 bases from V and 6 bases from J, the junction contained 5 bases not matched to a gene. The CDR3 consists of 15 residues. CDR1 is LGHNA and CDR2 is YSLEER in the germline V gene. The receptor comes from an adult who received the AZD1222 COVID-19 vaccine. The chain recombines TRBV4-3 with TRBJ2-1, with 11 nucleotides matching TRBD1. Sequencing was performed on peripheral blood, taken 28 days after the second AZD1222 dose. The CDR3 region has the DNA TGCGCCAGCAGCCTCACAGGGACAGGGGGCAATGAGCAGTTCTTC. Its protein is CASSLTGTGGNEQFF.